Listed below are T cell receptor beta chains from one sample, sequenced in a study of neoadjuvant anti-PD-1 for oral cavity cancer. Using immunoSEQ multiplex PCR, the repertoire was profiled, and TCRdb retains in-frame clones only, with some absent. The table includes about 42,000 clones, about three quarters detected once. The input for sequencing was PBMCs, taken after nivolumab (anti-PD-1) treatment. These receptor sequences come from a person aged 40 to 85 with oral cavity squamous cell carcinoma. Both conserved end residues are trimmed from each CDR3. The size of a clone is reported for some rows only, either as once, few or many, or as a class for expanded clones.

cdr3_aa,cdr3_length,clone_size,j_call,v_call
ASSVSSEQY,9,few,TRBJ2-7,TRBV7-9
ASSFGISTDTQY,12,.,TRBJ2-3,TRBV9
ASRTGEFTEAF,11,.,TRBJ1-1,TRBV2
ASSGTAPFYGYT,12,.,TRBJ1-2,TRBV10-2
ASSGGQTMNTEAF,13,.,TRBJ1-1,TRBV9
SVEEKGARRI,10,.,TRBJ1-1,TRBV29-1
ATSLEDQNTEAF,12,.,TRBJ1-1,TRBV10-3
ASSLPGPLDTEAF,13,.,TRBJ1-1,TRBV28
ASTPTGTQAYEQY,13,.,TRBJ2-7,TRBV6-6
ASSSLTGWPGYGYT,14,.,TRBJ1-2,TRBV5-6
ASSPQTVMNTEAF,13,.,TRBJ1-1,TRBV19
ASSEAWTGSQPQH,13,.,TRBJ1-5,TRBV6-1
ASSSLAYGGEQY,12,.,TRBJ2-7,TRBV7-3
AWTNRKGYTEAF,12,.,TRBJ1-1,TRBV30
ASSMGTASYGYT,12,.,TRBJ1-2,TRBV19
ASSSPPGVYGYT,12,few,TRBJ1-2,TRBV28
ASSLANLNTEAF,12,.,TRBJ1-1,TRBV5-1
ASSQETGPNTGELF,14,.,TRBJ2-2,TRBV4-2
ASSVLAGVANEQF,13,few,TRBJ2-1,TRBV9
ASSLLGVKVMNTEAF,15,.,TRBJ1-1,TRBV11-2
ASSRDSTDTQY,11,.,TRBJ2-3,TRBV18
ASSLETGATNEKLF,14,.,TRBJ1-4,TRBV5-6
ASSQVGDRAF,10,.,TRBJ2-1,TRBV14
ASSLGQGGYEQY,12,.,TRBJ2-7,TRBV5-1
ASSKGGLWNTEAF,13,once,TRBJ1-1,TRBV21-1
ASAKRVGLAAQSYNEQF,17,.,TRBJ2-1,TRBV9
ASRTTGNTGELF,12,.,TRBJ2-2,TRBV6-5
ASSLRPRMDGYT,12,once,TRBJ1-2,TRBV27
ASSLGTAFSYEQY,13,.,TRBJ2-7,TRBV11-2
ASSNYPVGNPRYTGELF,17,once,TRBJ2-2,TRBV11-2
ASGDGDNSPLH,11,.,TRBJ1-6,TRBV5-1
ASSSRDAGISPLH,13,.,TRBJ1-6,TRBV9
ATSRDKGGGELF,12,.,TRBJ2-2,TRBV15
ASSPAGGSGSPLH,13,.,TRBJ1-6,TRBV7-9
ASSFGARGVRNTEAF,15,.,TRBJ1-1,TRBV5-4
ASSLGGNEQF,10,.,TRBJ2-1,TRBV5-1
ASSLGMNTEAF,11,.,TRBJ1-1,TRBV11-3
ASSFGQVGSPLH,12,.,TRBJ1-6,TRBV27
AISDGGTRGETQY,13,.,TRBJ2-5,TRBV10-3
ASSVSRLSSSYEQY,14,once,TRBJ2-7,TRBV9
ASSWDGYGYT,10,.,TRBJ1-2,TRBV11-2
ASSSTGVLNQPQH,13,.,TRBJ1-5,TRBV5-5
ASRDTGGNYGYT,12,.,TRBJ1-2,TRBV27
ASSLTSGANVLT,12,few,TRBJ2-6,TRBV7-3
ASSLDGTNEKLF,12,.,TRBJ1-4,TRBV5-1
ASSSLGLAGTDTQY,14,few,TRBJ2-3,TRBV5-5
ASSSRGASGSGELF,14,.,TRBJ2-2,TRBV11-3
ASSFSDTQY,9,.,TRBJ2-3,TRBV7-8
ASKGGIRDVGPT,12,.,TRBJ1-2,TRBV27
ASSLTRGSQF,10,.,TRBJ2-1,TRBV25-1
ATGRTEAF,8,.,TRBJ1-1,TRBV19
AISADRGRDYT,11,.,TRBJ1-2,TRBV10-3
ASSLVGAAQYHEQF,14,.,TRBJ2-1,TRBV7-8